A single sample gave rise to the 12 T cell receptor beta chains below, sequenced in a study of tumor and adjacent non-tumor tissue in lung cancer. No cell sorting was done before RNA was extracted from the tissue. Distant lung tissue was collected more than 3 cm away from the tumor edge. Three rounds of nested PCR, following a modified ARM-PCR protocol, produced the TCRbeta library. MiXCR, applied by TCRdb to the multiplex PCR reads, yields one record per CDR3 protein. The sample includes 60,000 or so distinct CDR3 sequences, roughly two thirds of them seen just once. Sequencing was done on a sample of distant non-tumor lung tissue. The receptors come from a man in his 70s with non-small cell lung cancer.

This clonotype was detected ten times or more. The chain couples TRBV6-5 to TRBJ1-1, with a possible D match to TRBD1 (5 bases). The CDR3 consists of 12 residues. Germline-derived CDR1 and CDR2 are MNHEY and SVGAGI. V shed 5 bases and J shed 5 bases, with 9 bases lying between them. This CDR3 is CASSPGGTEAFF. CDR3 coding DNA: TGTGCCAGCAGTCCGGGGGGAACTGAAGCTTTCTTT.

This clonotype was counted many times. The chain combines TRBV5-1 with TRBJ2-5; a possible D gene is TRBD2 (5 bases). The germline V and J ends were trimmed by 4 bases and 5 bases, with 15 bases remaining between them. CDR1 and CDR2 from the germline V gene are SGHRS and YFSETQ. The CDR3 extends over 14 amino acids. CDR3 sequence (DNA): TGCGCCAGCAGCCCGAGAGGGTATGGGGAGACCCAGTACTTC. Translating gives CASSPRGYGETQYF.

Notes on this clonotype: Mismatch with germline at one junction end may stem from a read error. This chain uses TRBV12-3 or TRBV12-4 with TRBJ1-5; no reliable D call. The J call could be wrong; TRBJ2-3 is a better fit for the DNA end. The CDR3 runs 13 residues. This CDR3 is CASSFRHNQPQYF. The DNA of the CDR3 is TGTGCCAGTAGTTTTCGGCACAATCAGCCCCAGTATTTT.

Regarding this clonotype: Since a much larger clone is just one base distant, this may be a read error. The V gene is TRBV5-6, the J gene TRBJ1-5, with TRBD1 as a possible D gene (5 bases). The V gene's germline CDR1 is SGHDT and CDR2 YYEEEE. The CDR3 spans 14 residues. V was cut by 3 bases and J by 6 bases, with 13 bases left in between. CDR3 sequence (DNA): TGTGCCAGCAGCTGTCGGGGGTTGGGTCAGCCCCAGCATTTT. It specifies CASSCRGLGQPQHF.

The table lists this clonotype with a few counts. The CDR3 bases are TGTGCCAGCAGCCGAGACAGGGTATCTGAAAAACTGTTTTTT. It specifies CASSRDRVSEKLFF. This rearrangement joins TRBV9 to TRBJ1-4; TRBD1 matches 7 bases. The trim removed 4 bases at V and 7 bases at J, leaving 7 bases unmatched. The germline V gene encodes CDR1 SGDLS and CDR2 YYNGEE. The CDR3 has 14 amino acids. The whole variable domain, filled in from reference TRBV9 and TRBJ1-4, reads DSGVTQTPKHLITATGQRVTLRCSPRSGDLSVYWYQQSLDQGLQFLIQYYNGEERAKGNILERFSAQQFPDLHSELNLSSLELGDSALYFCASSRDRVSEKLFFGSGTQLSVL.

On this clonotype itself: This may be a read error: a much more frequent sequence differs by one nucleotide. The chain employs TRBV12-3 or TRBV12-4 and TRBJ1-1; possible D gene TRBD1, 6 bases. V dropped 10 bases and J dropped 7 bases, with 16 bases sitting between them. The length of the CDR3 is 12 residues. The CDR3 here is CATRKDSHEAFF. The CDR3 bases are TGTGCCACCAGGAAGGACAGCCATGAAGCTTTCTTT.

This sequence joins TRBV4-1 and TRBJ2-5, with 8 bases lining up with TRBD1. Germline values: CDR1 MGHRA, CDR2 YSYEKL. The CDR3 totals 15 residues. V dropped 4 bases and J dropped 4; count of bases not matched to a gene: 8. The CDR3: CASSRGQGVLETQYF. In nucleotides, the CDR3 is TGCGCCAGCAGCCGAGGACAGGGTGTTCTAGAGACCCAGTACTTC.

This clonotype was seen a single time. The chain combines TRBV6-2 or TRBV6-3 with TRBJ1-5; D remains unclear. CDR1 is MNHEY, CDR2 SVGEGT, per germline. Deletions cut 6 bases from V and 11 bases from J, with 23 bases between. CDR3 size: 15 residues. The CDR3 nucleotides read TGTGCCAGCAGCCTACATGAATTCGGCAATCGGTCCCAGCATTTT. This gives the protein CASSLHEFGNRSQHF.

A remark on this clonotype: This clone may be a read error of a much larger clone one base away. The chain links TRBV5-6 to TRBJ2-2, with D unresolved. This CDR3 contains 14 residues. Germline CDR1 SGHDT, CDR2 YYEEEE. The CDR3 DNA sequence: TGTGCCAGCAGCTTGAGCCCGCACACCTGGGAGCTGTTTTTT. Amino acids: CASSLSPHTWELFF. The full variable domain, rest sourced from reference TRBV5-6 and TRBJ2-2, is DAGVTQSPTHLIKTRGQQVTLRCSPKSGHDTVSWYQQALGQGPQFIFQYYEEEERQRGNFPDRFSGHQFPNYSSELNVNALLLGDSALYLCASSLSPHTWELFFGEGSRLTVL.

This clonotype was recorded at least ten times. The J gene is TRBJ2-1, the V gene TRBV6-6; D might be TRBD2 (5 bases). Trimming stripped 8 bases from V and 3 bases from J, with 8 bases between. Germline V gives CDR1 MNHNY, CDR2 SVGAGI (reference sequence). This CDR3 contains 12 residues. In DNA, the CDR3 is TGTGCCAGCTGGGGAGACTACAATGAGCAGTTCTTC. Translating it yields CASWGDYNEQFF.

Ten or more counts support this clonotype. The V gene is TRBV12-3 or TRBV12-4, the J gene TRBJ1-5; unclear D gene. This CDR3 spans 13 amino acids. Trimming removed 3 bases from V and 4 bases from J, with 7 bases in between. CDR3: CASSLTPNQPQHF. CDR3 DNA sequence: TGTGCCAGCAGTTTGACTCCGAATCAGCCCCAGCATTTT.

Concerning this clonotype itself: This may be a read error, as it is one base from a much larger clone. No conserved phenylalanine or tryptophan ends this CDR3, so it is likely a read error. The rearrangement joins TRBV10-2 to TRBJ2-1; a possible D gene is TRBD2 (5 bases). Germline V gives CDR1 WSHSY, CDR2 SAAADI. Trimming took 5 bases from V and 5 from J, leaving 16 bases between them. The CDR3 has 15 residues. CDR3 nucleotide sequence: TGCGCCAGCAGTCCCACTAGGACGCCCAACAATGAGCAGTTCCTC. Amino acid sequence: CASSPTRTPNNEQFL.